Listed here are 24 T cell receptor beta chains from one sample, sequenced in a study of OX40 agonist ivuxolimab in advanced cancers. Repertoires were generated with immunoSEQ multiplex PCR, while TCRdb's copy carries only in-frame clones and drops some. The sample contains more than 45,000 clones, 70% to 90% of which appear only once. The sequencing here drew on CD4+ or CD8+ T cells sorted from blood, taken in a trial of the OX40 agonist ivuxolimab. Receptors were obtained from an adult with an advanced solid tumor such as melanoma, head and neck, liver or kidney cancer.

Comment on this clone: Other DNA sequences of this sample code for an identical CDR3. The V gene is TRBV9, the J gene TRBJ2-3; no firm D call. Germline assignment: CDR1 SGDLS and CDR2 YYNGEE. V dropped 0 bases and J dropped 3 bases, with 5 bases sitting between them. This CDR3 is built from 13 residues. CDR3 loop: CASSVGRTDTQYF. In nucleotides, the CDR3 is TGTGCCAGCAGCGTAGGTCGAACAGATACGCAGTATTTT. The whole variable domain, remainder taken from reference TRBV9 and TRBJ2-3, is DSGVTQTPKHLITATGQRVTLRCSPRSGDLSVYWYQQSLDQGLQFLIQYYNGEERAKGNILERFSAQQFPDLHSELNLSSLELGDSALYFCASSVGRTDTQYFGPGTRLTVL.

The chain combines TRBV9 with TRBJ2-1; tentatively, D is TRBD1 (7 bases). Germline-derived CDR1 and CDR2 are SGDLS and YYNGEE. The CDR3 consists of 15 residues. V dropped 0 bases and J dropped 3 bases, with 10 bases sitting between them. As DNA, the CDR3 is TGTGCCAGCAGCGTAGACCAGGGGGGCTACAATGAGCAGTTCTTC. Its protein is CASSVDQGGYNEQFF.

The rearrangement uses TRBV6-5 and TRBJ2-1; 12 bases match TRBD2. CDR3 size: 15 residues. The trim removed 6 bases at V and 6 bases at J, leaving 6 bases unmatched. From germline, CDR1 is MNHEY and CDR2 SVGAGI. As DNA, the CDR3 is TGTGCCAGCAGCCAAGGACTAGCGGGGCGCAATGAGCAGTTCTTC. Translation: CASSQGLAGRNEQFF.

The rearrangement links TRBV5-4 to TRBJ1-4; possible D gene TRBD1, 5 bases. The CDR3 loop spans 14 amino acids. Germline loops: CDR1 SGHNT, CDR2 YYREEE (reference sequence). V was shortened by 0 bases and J by 8 bases, with 11 bases between the two germline ends. CDR3 residues: CASSLDGWGEKLFF. The CDR3 coding sequence is TGTGCCAGCAGCTTGGATGGTTGGGGCGAAAAACTGTTTTTT.

This rearrangement joins TRBV7-9 to TRBJ2-3; no firm D call. This CDR3 is 13 amino acids long. The V and J ends lost 3 bases and 2 bases respectively, with 6 bases between them. Germline V gives CDR1 SEHNR, CDR2 FQNEAQ (reference sequence). The CDR3 DNA follows: TGTGCCAGCAGCTTTGGGGTCACAGATACGCAGTATTTT. Its translation: CASSFGVTDTQYF. Filled out from reference TRBV7-9 and TRBJ2-3, the complete variable domain reads DTGVSQNPRHKITKRGQNVTFRCDPISEHNRLYWYRQTLGQGPEFLTYFQNEAQLEKSRLLSDRFSAERPKGSFSTLEIQRTEQGDSAMYLCASSFGVTDTQYFGPGTRLTVL.

This clone has just one count. The DNA for the CDR3 is TGTGCCATCAGTGAGTCGTTGGAGAGCAATCAGCCCCAGCATTTT. Its translation is CAISESLESNQPQHF. The chain links TRBV10-3 to TRBJ1-5; D not resolved. Germline CDR1 ENHRY, CDR2 SYGVKD. The V and J ends lost 0 bases and 1 base respectively, with 7 bases between them. The CDR3 covers 15 residues.

The rearrangement joins TRBV30 to TRBJ1-1; D gene ambiguous. Germline CDR1 GTSNPN, CDR2 SVGIG (reference sequence). The CDR3 is 13 amino acids. V lost 0 bases, J lost 1 base, and 6 bases lay in between. The DNA for the CDR3 is TGTGCCTGGAGTGTCGGAGAGAACACTGAAGCTTTCTTT. It is translated as CAWSVGENTEAFF.

The V call is TRBV5-6, the J call TRBJ1-4; D uncertain. The CDR3 covers 14 residues. Germline assignment: CDR1 SGHDT and CDR2 YYEEEE. Deletions cut 4 bases from V and 4 bases from J, with 11 bases between. CDR3 coding DNA: TGTGCCAGCAGCCCGGTTGGGGATAATGAAAAACTGTTTTTT. This codes for CASSPVGDNEKLFF.

The genes are TRBV5-5 and TRBJ2-1; D is uncertain. Germline V gives CDR1 SGHKS, CDR2 YYEKEE (reference sequence). Trimming shortened V by 4 bases and J by 2 bases, and 7 bases separated the two germline ends. CDR3 length: 13 amino acids. DNA of the CDR3: TGTGCCAGCAGCCTGGTCGCCTACAATGAGCAGTTCTTC. Translating it yields CASSLVAYNEQFF. Full variable domain (remainder filled in from reference TRBV5-5 and TRBJ2-1): DAGVTQSPTHLIKTRGQQVTLRCSPISGHKSVSWYQQVLGQGPQFIFQYYEKEERGRGNFPDRFSARQFPNYSSELNVNALLLGDSALYLCASSLVAYNEQFFGPGTRLTVL.

This chain uses TRBV9 with TRBJ2-2; 9 bases fit TRBD2. This CDR3 has 17 residues. Germline V gene lookup returns CDR1 SGDLS and CDR2 YYNGEE. The V gene end was trimmed by 3 bases and the J gene end by 1 base; junction bases not matched to a gene: 7. The CDR3: CASSAPRLAVNTGELFF. DNA for the CDR3: TGTGCCAGCAGCGCACCCAGACTAGCGGTGAACACCGGGGAGCTGTTTTTT.

This clone has only one observation. The chain links TRBV4-3 to TRBJ2-2; D perhaps matches TRBD1 (5 bases). Trimming left V 0 bases short and J 5 bases short, with 16 bases between. The germline V gene encodes CDR1 LGHNA and CDR2 YSLEER. This CDR3 is 17 amino acids long. Here the CDR3 reads CASSQDGARALTGELFF. The CDR3 DNA reads TGCGCCAGCAGCCAAGATGGGGCTCGGGCCCTTACCGGGGAGCTGTTTTTT.

This rearrangement joins TRBV19 to TRBJ2-2; 8 nucleotides agree with TRBD1. Trimming removed 3 bases from V and 3 bases from J; junction bases left unmatched: 9. The CDR3 totals 17 residues. Germline assignment: CDR1 LNHDA and CDR2 SQIVND (reference sequence). This CDR3 is CASSIYSQGADTGELFF. In DNA form, the CDR3 reads TGTGCCAGTAGTATTTATTCCCAGGGGGCGGACACCGGGGAGCTGTTTTTT. The full variable domain, rest sourced from reference TRBV19 and TRBJ2-2, is DGGITQSPKYLFRKEGQNVTLSCEQNLNHDAMYWYRQDPGQGLRLIYYSQIVNDFQKGDIAEGYSVSREKKESFPLTVTSAQKNPTAFYLCASSIYSQGADTGELFFGEGSRLTVL.

This chain links TRBV9 with TRBJ1-1; 9 nucleotides align to TRBD1. The CDR3 consists of 17 residues. Germline V gives CDR1 SGDLS, CDR2 YYNGEE. V was pared by 0 bases and J by 2 bases, with 8 bases of the junction left unmatched. CDR3 amino acids: CASSVGRDRAGNTEAFF. DNA for the CDR3: TGTGCCAGCAGCGTAGGAAGGGACAGGGCTGGAAACACTGAAGCTTTCTTT.

Of note for this clone: Compared with germline, one end of the junction differs, possibly owing to a read error. The V gene is TRBV6-1, the J gene TRBJ1-1, with a weak D call TRBD1 (6 bases). The CDR3 is made up of 14 amino acids. The germline gives CDR1 MNHNS, CDR2 SASEGT. The chain's CDR3 is CASSELGGNAEAFF. The CDR3, as DNA: TGTGCCAGCAGTGAATTAGGGGGGAACGCTGAAGCTTTCTTT.

The chain links TRBV27 to TRBJ1-4, with TRBD1 matching over 8 bases. This CDR3 has 15 residues. Germline trimming cut 5 bases from V and 7 bases from J; bases unmatched to any gene: 9. From germline, CDR1 is MNHEY and CDR2 SMNVEV (reference sequence). The CDR3 DNA follows: TGTGCCAGCAGTAAACGACAGGGGATTAGTGAAAAACTGTTTTTT. It codes for CASSKRQGISEKLFF.

This clone was observed once. The rearrangement links TRBV7-8 to TRBJ1-5; D not resolved. CDR3 length equals 15 residues. Germline V gene sequence: CDR1 SGHVS, CDR2 FQNEAQ. V dropped 4 bases and J dropped 1 base, with 11 bases sitting between them. CDR3 in amino acids: CASSSHQSSNQPQHF. The DNA for the CDR3 is TGTGCCAGCAGCTCGCACCAATCCAGCAATCAGCCCCAGCATTTT. Complete variable domain (other parts from reference TRBV7-8 and TRBJ1-5): GAGVSQSPRYKVAKRGQDVALRCDPISGHVSLFWYQQALGQGPEFLTYFQNEAQLDKSGLPSDRFFAERPEGSVSTLKIQRTQQEDSAVYLCASSSHQSSNQPQHFGDGTRLSIL.

The chain employs TRBV4-1 and TRBJ1-2; a possible D gene is TRBD1 (6 bases). Trimming took 1 base from V and 8 from J, leaving 26 bases between them. This CDR3 region has 18 residues. The germline V gene has CDR1 MGHRA and CDR2 YSYEKL. CDR3 sequence (DNA): TGCGCCAGCAGCCAAGGGGCAGGCACAGGCGGGACACTTGGAGGCTACACCTTC. Protein product: CASSQGAGTGGTLGGYTF.

V is TRBV11-2 and J is TRBJ1-2, with D possibly TRBD1 on 5 matching bases. Per the germline V gene, CDR1 is SGHAT and CDR2 is FQNNGV. V was clipped by 0 bases and J by 4 bases, with 12 bases between them. The CDR3 runs 15 residues. DNA of the CDR3: TGTGCCAGCAGCTTAGATCGTCGGACATCCTATGGCTACACCTTC. This translates into CASSLDRRTSYGYTF.

The chain recombines TRBV27 with TRBJ1-5, with 8 nucleotides matching TRBD1. Germline lookup yields CDR1 MNHEY and CDR2 SMNVEV (reference sequence). Trimming at V came to 5 bases and at J to 7 bases, leaving 4 bases not matched to a gene. The CDR3 contains 13 residues. Here the CDR3 DNA reads TGTGCCAGCAGTCAGGGGGCGGGCCAGCCCCAGCATTTT. Encoded protein: CASSQGAGQPQHF.

The chain couples TRBV5-4 to TRBJ2-7; D remains unclear. Per the germline V gene, CDR1 is SGHNT and CDR2 is YYREEE (reference sequence). V was pared by 0 bases and J by 9 bases, with 19 bases between. This CDR3 has 15 amino acids. CDR3 loop: CASSLGRGVEFAQYF. For the CDR3, the DNA is TGTGCCAGCAGCTTGGGGCGAGGTGTAGAGTTTGCGCAGTACTTC. Based on the CDR3 plus reference TRBV5-4 and TRBJ2-7, the full variable domain is ETGVTQSPTHLIKTRGQQVTLRCSSQSGHNTVSWYQQALGQGPQFIFQYYREEENGRGNFPPRFSGLQFPNYSSELNVNALELDDSALYLCASSLGRGVEFAQYFGPGTRLTVT.

This clone was observed a single time. The DNA of the CDR3 is TGCGCCAGCACCCCCCAGGAACGGCGGGAGCTGAGCGGGGAGCTGTTTTTT. It codes for CASTPQERRELSGELFF. This chain connects TRBV4-1 to TRBJ2-2; the match to TRBD2 covers 7 bases. Germline assignment: CDR1 MGHRA and CDR2 YSYEKL. This CDR3 spans 17 amino acids. V lost 7 bases and J lost 7; bases outside the gene matches: 18.

This clone has only one observation. V is TRBV28 and J is TRBJ2-3, with 10 bases identical to TRBD1. CDR3 length: 18 residues. CDR1 and CDR2 (germline): MDHEN, SYDVKM. The V gene end was trimmed by 5 bases and the J gene end by 1 base; junction bases not matched to a gene: 12. CDR3 coding DNA: TGTGCCAGCAGTGCAAGGGACAGGGGAAGTTATGGCACAGATACGCAGTATTTT. Protein sequence: CASSARDRGSYGTDTQYF.

The table lists this clone with a count of one. This chain joins TRBV28 and TRBJ2-7, with 8 nucleotides matching TRBD2. The V segment lost 3 bases and the J segment 2 bases; nucleotides outside the gene matches: 6. This CDR3 has 15 amino acids. Germline CDR1 reads MDHEN; CDR2 reads SYDVKM. The CDR3 spells CASSFLAGWAYEQYF. CDR3 DNA sequence: TGTGCCAGCAGTTTTCTAGCGGGTTGGGCCTACGAGCAGTACTTC. The whole variable domain, remainder taken from reference TRBV28 and TRBJ2-7, is DVKVTQSSRYLVKRTGEKVFLECVQDMDHENMFWYRQDPGLGLRLIYFSYDVKMKEKGDIPEGYSVSREKKERFSLILESASTNQTSMYLCASSFLAGWAYEQYFGPGTRLTVT.

The gene calls are TRBV7-9 and TRBJ1-1, with D unclear. The V end was cut by 1 base, the J end by 8 bases, with 5 bases between. Germline assignment: CDR1 SEHNR and CDR2 FQNEAQ (reference sequence). The CDR3 loop spans 11 amino acids. The CDR3 spells CASSLGQEAFF. DNA for the CDR3: TGTGCCAGCAGCTTAGGCCAGGAAGCTTTCTTT.